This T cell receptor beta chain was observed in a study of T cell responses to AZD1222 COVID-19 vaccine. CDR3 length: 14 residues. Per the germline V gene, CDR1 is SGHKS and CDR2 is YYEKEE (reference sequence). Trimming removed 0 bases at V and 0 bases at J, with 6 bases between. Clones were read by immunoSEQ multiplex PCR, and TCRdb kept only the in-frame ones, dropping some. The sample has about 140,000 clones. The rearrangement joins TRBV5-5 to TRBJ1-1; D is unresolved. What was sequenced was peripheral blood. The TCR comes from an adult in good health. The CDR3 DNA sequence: TGTGCCAGCAGCTTGGCCAGCCTGAACACTGAAGCTTTCTTT. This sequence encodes CASSLASLNTEAFF.